The T cell receptor (beta chain) under discussion was sequenced for a study of blood T cell repertoires in COVID-19. Clones were sequenced by immunoSEQ multiplex PCR, and TCRdb holds only the in-frame ones, with some missing. The sample has about 470,000 clones; around 87% are singletons. This CDR3 has 12 amino acids. Per germline, CDR1 SQVTM and CDR2 ANQGSEA. With 4 bases removed from V and 3 bases from J, the gap between germline ends came to 9 bases. This clone was recorded only once. This receptor was identified in a young woman who had recovered from COVID-19. The chain combines TRBV29-1 with TRBJ1-2; tentatively, D is TRBD1 (5 bases). Sequences were obtained from PBMCs or T cells enriched from blood (not recorded which). The CDR3 reads CSVVIGDYGYTF. DNA of the CDR3: TGCAGCGTTGTGATAGGGGACTATGGCTACACCTTC.